This record concerns one T cell receptor beta chain sequence. The CDR3 spans 16 residues. CDR1 is LGHDT and CDR2 is YNNKEL in the germline V gene (reference sequence). The germline V and J ends were trimmed by 4 bases and 2 bases, with 12 bases remaining between them. In the original analysis: How many nucleated cells were present was estimated from reference gene primer amplification. Only in-frame clones appear in the TCRdb table, and some are missing; sequencing was by immunoSEQ multiplex PCR. V and J calls and clone size are given by that table; D and trimming were obtained from the DNA. The profile shows fewer than 70,000 clones, approximately 90% of them singletons. This record comes from a study of blood T cell repertoires in COVID-19. Study-wide context: The samples span acute and convalescent COVID-19 from the United States, Italy and Spain. Sample material is recorded as cDNA or gDNA derived from T cells, B-cell-depleted T cells, or PBMCs.

This sequence originates from a woman aged 70-85 years with active COVID-19. The sample was peripheral blood. The V call is TRBV3-1 (or the pseudogene TRBV3-2), the J call TRBJ2-6; possible D gene TRBD1, 6 bases. In DNA form, the CDR3 reads TGTGCCAGCAGCCCTCCTGGACAGACTGGGGCCAACGTCCTGACTTTC. This codes for CASSPPGQTGANVLTF.